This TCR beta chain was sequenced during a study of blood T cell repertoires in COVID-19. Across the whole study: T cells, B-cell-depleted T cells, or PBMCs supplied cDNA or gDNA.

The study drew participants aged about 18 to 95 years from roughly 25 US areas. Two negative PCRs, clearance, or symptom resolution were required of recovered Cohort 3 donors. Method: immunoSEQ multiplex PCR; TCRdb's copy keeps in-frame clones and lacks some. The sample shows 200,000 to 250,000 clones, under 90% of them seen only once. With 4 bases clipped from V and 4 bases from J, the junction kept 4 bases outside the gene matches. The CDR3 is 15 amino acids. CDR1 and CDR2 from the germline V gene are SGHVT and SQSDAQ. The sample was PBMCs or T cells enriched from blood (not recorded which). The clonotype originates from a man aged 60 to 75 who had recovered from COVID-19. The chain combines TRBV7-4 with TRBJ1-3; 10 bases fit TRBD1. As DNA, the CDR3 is TGTGCCAGCAGCTCCGACAGGGGGCACGGAAACACCATATATTTT. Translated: CASSSDRGHGNTIYF.